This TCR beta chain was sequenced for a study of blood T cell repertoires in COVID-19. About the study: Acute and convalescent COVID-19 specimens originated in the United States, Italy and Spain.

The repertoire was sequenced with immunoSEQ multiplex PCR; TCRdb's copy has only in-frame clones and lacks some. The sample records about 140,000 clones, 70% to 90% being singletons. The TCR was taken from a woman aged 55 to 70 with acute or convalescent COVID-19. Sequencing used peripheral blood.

The CDR3 sequence: CASSPSHSPGLGNNEQFF. CDR3 nucleotides: TGTGCCAGCAGCCCAAGTCATTCCCCGGGACTAGGGAACAATGAGCAGTTCTTC. The chain joins TRBV7-9 to TRBJ2-1; 8 nucleotides align to TRBD2. J lost 5 bases, V lost 5 bases, and 17 bases had no gene match. Germline V gene sequence: CDR1 SEHNR, CDR2 FQNEAQ (reference sequence). The CDR3 has 18 residues.